This T cell receptor (beta chain) came from a study of naive and memory T cell subsets. An oligonucleotide containing a UMI was ligated to the 3' end of TCR cDNA. Unsorted total RNA, roughly 1 to 1,100 ng, was DNase treated before reverse transcription. This clonotype occurred many times. Its antigen is undetermined. Ligated cDNA underwent four rounds of PCR with nested alpha and beta constant region primers and SP2. TCRdb passed the UMI-ligation and nested PCR reads through MiXCR, listing each CDR3 protein once. The data show some 26,000 distinct CDR3 sequences, with over 4% seen just once and approximately 8% held by the top ten. There are 15 residues in the CDR3. The ends lost 2 bases at V and 8 bases at J; junction bases unmatched: 8. Germline V gene data show CDR1 as SGHRS and CDR2 as YFSETQ. Study results and caveats: Potentially, T cell activation and differentiation skew this RNA-based measurement.

The receptor was isolated from an adult in good health. V and J are TRBV5-1 and TRBJ1-3; 9 bases line up with TRBD1. Sequencing was carried out using blood. The CDR3 is CASSLQGAAVDTIYF. The CDR3 bases are TGCGCCAGCAGCTTACAGGGGGCGGCTGTGGACACCATATATTTT.